Following are 29 T cell receptor beta chains from one sample sequenced in a study of response to subunit inactivated influenza vaccine. TCRdb passed the RT-PCR reads through MiXCR, listing each CDR3 protein once. The sample shows about 520,000 distinct CDR3 sequences, 25% of them seen only once. The sequenced sample was CD4+ T cells sorted from PBMCs, obtained about 5 days after vaccination. The receptors come from a man between 50 and 59 years old who received an inactivated influenza vaccine.

In DNA, the CDR3 is TGCGCCAGCAGCTACCAGGGGGGCAATGAGCAGTTCTTC. Residues: CASSYQGGNEQFF. The chain joins TRBV5-1 to TRBJ2-1, with D perhaps matching TRBD1 (7 bases). Trimming left V 3 bases short and J 6 bases short, with 10 bases between. Germline V gene lookup returns CDR1 SGHRS and CDR2 YFSETQ. The CDR3 covers 13 residues.

This clonotype was seen more than once but under ten times. The chain combines TRBV4-2 with TRBJ1-2, with D hard to call. The V end lost 1 base, the J end lost 2 bases, and 8 bases lay between the germline ends. Germline V gene sequence: CDR1 LGHNA, CDR2 YNFKEQ. CDR3 size: 14 residues. The CDR3 sequence: CASSQGAANYGYTF. As DNA, the CDR3 is TGTGCCAGCAGCCAAGGTGCAGCCAACTATGGCTACACCTTC.

The CDR3: CASSFKQGLVVTGELFF. CDR3 DNA sequence: TGTGCCAGCAGCTTCAAGCAAGGGCTAGTAGTCACCGGGGAGCTGTTTTTT. V and J are TRBV7-2 and TRBJ2-2; no firm D call. Per germline, CDR1 SGHTA and CDR2 FQGNSA. This CDR3 is built from 17 residues. Trimming left V 3 bases short and J 4 bases short, with 18 bases between. Full variable domain (remainder filled in from reference TRBV7-2 and TRBJ2-2): GAGVSQSPSNKVTEKGKDVELRCDPISGHTALYWYRQSLGQGLEFLIYFQGNSAPDKSGLPSDRFSAERTGGSVSTLTIQRTQQEDSAVYLCASSFKQGLVVTGELFFGEGSRLTVL.

This clonotype was observed a few times. The rearrangement joins TRBV2 to TRBJ1-4; D is possibly TRBD1 (5 bases). This CDR3 has 11 amino acids. Trimming took 8 bases from V and 10 from J, leaving 11 bases between them. Germline loops: CDR1 SNHLY, CDR2 FYNNEI. This CDR3 is CASGAPGKLFF. As DNA, the CDR3 is TGTGCCAGCGGGGCCCCTGGAAAACTGTTTTTT. The whole variable domain, remainder taken from reference TRBV2 and TRBJ1-4, is EPEVTQTPSHQVTQMGQEVILRCVPISNHLYFYWYRQILGQKVEFLVSFYNNEISEKSEIFDDQFSVERPDGSNFTLKIRSTKLEDSAMYFCASGAPGKLFFGSGTQLSVL.

The chain carries TRBV12-3 or TRBV12-4 and TRBJ2-7; 9 positions agree with TRBD1. Trimming took 5 bases from V and 7 from J; bases not matched to a gene: 6. The CDR3 is 13 amino acids. CDR3 region: CASSQRTGEEQYF. CDR3 sequence (DNA): TGTGCCAGCAGTCAGAGGACAGGGGAAGAGCAGTACTTC.

The V and J genes are TRBV7-2 and TRBJ2-6; D gene unclear. Trimming stripped 5 bases from V and 2 bases from J, with 7 bases between. The CDR3 sequence is 14 residues long. CDR1 and CDR2 from the germline V gene are SGHTA and FQGNSA. DNA of the CDR3: TGTGCCAGCAGCCGACCAGCTGGGGCCAACGTCCTGACTTTC. As protein: CASSRPAGANVLTF.

In its sample, this clonotype was seen a few times. The chain has TRBV10-3 and TRBJ2-3; a weak D match, TRBD1 (6 bases). Trimming shortened V by 5 bases and J by 2 bases, and 11 bases separated the two germline ends. Looked up from germline, CDR1 is ENHRY and CDR2 is SYGVKD. The CDR3 is made up of 14 amino acids. This chain's CDR3 is CAISSDRYTDTQYF. The CDR3 DNA is TGTGCCATCAGTTCCGACAGGTACACAGATACGCAGTATTTT.

The J gene is TRBJ2-5, the V gene TRBV7-2; D might be TRBD2 (5 bases). CDR1 SGHTA and CDR2 FQGNSA come from the germline V gene. V lost 1 base and J lost 2, with 14 bases in between. The CDR3 totals 16 residues. Written as DNA, the CDR3 is TGTGCCAGCAGCTTAGTCGGGGTACGGGGACAAGAGACCCAGTACTTC. It translates to CASSLVGVRGQETQYF.

The chain uses TRBV5-5 and TRBJ2-1, with D tentatively TRBD1 or TRBD2 (6 bases each). V dropped 4 bases and J dropped 9 bases, with 17 bases sitting between them. Looked up from germline, CDR1 is SGHKS and CDR2 is YYEKEE (reference sequence). The CDR3 is 14 residues long. The CDR3 DNA sequence: TGTGCCAGCAGCGGGGGGACACCGGGTGGTGAGCAGTTCTTC. This gives the protein CASSGGTPGGEQFF.

This clonotype came up a few times. The rearrangement links TRBV20-1 to TRBJ1-1; 10 nucleotides match TRBD1. The germline CDR1 and CDR2 sequences are DFQATT and SNEGSKA (reference sequence). V dropped 4 bases and J dropped 1; count of bases not matched to a gene: 3. CDR3 length: 14 amino acids. CDR3 nucleotides: TGCAGTGCTACCCGGACAGGGGGGAACACTGAAGCTTTCTTT. Translating it yields CSATRTGGNTEAFF.

The chain recombines TRBV5-5 with TRBJ1-1; 9 bases are shared with TRBD1. CDR1 SGHKS and CDR2 YYEKEE come from the germline V gene (reference sequence). The CDR3 is 16 residues long. Germline trimming cut 0 bases from V and 4 bases from J; bases unmatched to any gene: 7. The CDR3 spells CASSLGLGQGFTEAFF. The CDR3 DNA follows: TGTGCCAGCAGCTTGGGGCTGGGACAGGGCTTCACTGAAGCTTTCTTT.

This clonotype was seen repeatedly, ten times or more. The chain recombines TRBV6-2 or TRBV6-3 with TRBJ2-1, with D tentatively TRBD2 (6 bases). The CDR3 has 17 residues. Trimming removed 5 bases from V and 2 bases from J, with 19 bases in between. The germline CDR1 and CDR2 sequences are MNHEY and SVGEGT. Written as DNA, the CDR3 is TGTGCCAGCAGTGCCCCCTCCCCGGGAGTGGCCTACAATGAGCAGTTCTTC. Translating gives CASSAPSPGVAYNEQFF.

This clonotype came up a few times. The DNA of the CDR3 is TGCGCCAGCAGCCGCACACAAGGAGCTAATGAAAAACTGTTTTTT. It translates to CASSRTQGANEKLFF. The V and J genes are TRBV5-1 and TRBJ1-4; no clear D gene. Germline CDR1 and CDR2: SGHRS and YFSETQ. Trimming removed 4 bases from V and 3 bases from J, with 13 bases in between. CDR3 length: 15 amino acids.

This clonotype turned up a few times. The chain couples TRBV25-1 to TRBJ2-1, with a possible D match to TRBD2 (5 bases). CDR1 MGHDK and CDR2 SYGVNS come from the germline V gene. The CDR3 spans 18 residues. Trimming pared 2 bases from V and 1 base from J, leaving 18 bases between. The DNA of the CDR3 is TGTGCCAGCAGTGAAGGTCGATGGGGTAGGAGGTCCTACAATGAGCAGTTCTTC. Translating gives CASSEGRWGRRSYNEQFF. Full variable domain (remainder filled in from reference TRBV25-1 and TRBJ2-1): EADIYQTPRYLVIGTGKKITLECSQTMGHDKMYWYQQDPGMELHLIHYSYGVNSTEKGDLSSESTVSRIRTEHFPLTLESARPSHTSQYLCASSEGRWGRRSYNEQFFGPGTRLTVL.

This clonotype has more than one count but fewer than ten. The DNA of the CDR3 is TGCAGTGCTAGAGACATTGGGCAGCCGTCCGGGGAGCTGTTTTTT. Its translation is CSARDIGQPSGELFF. V is TRBV20-1 and J is TRBJ2-2; no clear D. With 0 bases removed from V and 6 bases from J, the gap between germline ends came to 14 bases. This CDR3 region has 15 residues. CDR1 is DFQATT, CDR2 SNEGSKA, per germline (reference sequence).

This clonotype has only a few counts. The chain joins TRBV5-1 to TRBJ2-3; D not resolved. V was trimmed by 0 bases and J by 6 bases, leaving 5 bases between them. The CDR3 is 12 amino acids. CDR1 is SGHRS and CDR2 is YFSETQ in the germline V gene. The CDR3 DNA sequence: TGCGCCAGCAGCTTGGACTGGGATACGCAGTATTTT. It specifies CASSLDWDTQYF.

This clonotype was seen only once. The chain is built from TRBV12-3 or TRBV12-4 and TRBJ2-5; 8 positions match TRBD2. This CDR3 spans 15 amino acids. With V trimmed by 3 bases and J by 2 bases, 5 bases remained unmatched. In DNA, the CDR3 is TGTGCCAGCAGTTTGGAGCGGGGGCGACAAGAGACCCAGTACTTC. Protein: CASSLERGRQETQYF.

The DNA for the CDR3 is TGTGCCAGCAGCCCCAGACTAGTTCTCAATGAGCAGTTCTTC. Its translation: CASSPRLVLNEQFF. The chain has TRBV6-2 or TRBV6-3 and TRBJ2-1; weak D call: TRBD2 (6 bases). Trimming took off 6 bases at V and 6 bases at J, with 15 bases between the two ends. The CDR3 runs 14 residues. CDR1 is MNHEY and CDR2 is SVGEGT in the germline V gene.

This clonotype was observed a handful of times. The chain recombines TRBV5-6 with TRBJ2-2, with 8 bases fitting TRBD2. This CDR3 spans 15 amino acids. V was clipped by 4 bases and J by 5 bases; unmatched bases: 7. The germline CDR1 and CDR2 sequences are SGHDT and YYEEEE. CDR3 bases: TGTGCCAGCAGCGTCGTAGCGGGGAGGACCGGGGAGCTGTTTTTT. Protein: CASSVVAGRTGELFF.

This clonotype has only a few counts. The chain is built from TRBV12-3 or TRBV12-4 and TRBJ2-5; TRBD1 agrees at 11 bases. V lost 7 bases to trimming and J lost 7 bases; unmatched junction nucleotides: 11. The CDR3 covers 15 residues. CDR3 residues: CASTQGDRGWGTQYF. As DNA, the CDR3 is TGTGCCAGCACTCAGGGGGACAGGGGGTGGGGGACCCAGTACTTC.

The CDR3 protein is CSARHPSYEQYF. The CDR3, as DNA: TGCAGTGCTAGGCATCCCTCCTACGAGCAGTACTTC. J is TRBJ2-7 and V is TRBV20-1, with D unresolved. The CDR3 loop spans 12 amino acids. Germline V lookup: CDR1 DFQATT, CDR2 SNEGSKA (reference sequence). V dropped 3 bases and J dropped 0 bases, with 6 bases sitting between them.

The V and J genes are TRBV20-1 and TRBJ2-7; D remains ambiguous. The germline gives CDR1 DFQATT, CDR2 SNEGSKA (reference sequence). The CDR3 totals 16 residues. Trimming took off 3 bases at V and 6 bases at J, with 24 bases between the two ends. CDR3 in amino acids: CSARLAAAQPALEQYF. CDR3 bases: TGCAGTGCTAGGCTCGCGGCAGCTCAACCTGCCCTCGAGCAGTACTTC.

The CDR3 sequence: CASGGQGFSYEQYF. The CDR3 DNA reads as TGTGCCAGCGGGGGACAGGGGTTCTCCTACGAGCAGTACTTC. This chain uses TRBV7-9 with TRBJ2-7; TRBD1 matches 10 bases. The CDR3 totals 14 residues. The V gene end was trimmed by 8 bases and the J gene end by 0 bases; junction bases not matched to a gene: 4. Germline assignment: CDR1 SEHNR and CDR2 FQNEAQ (reference sequence).

CDR3 sequence reads: CASSSSAPLYEQYF. The CDR3 DNA reads as TGTGCCAGCAGTTCCTCGGCGCCGCTTTACGAGCAGTACTTC. This sequence joins TRBV28 and TRBJ2-7; D gene ambiguous. The V and J ends lost 4 bases and 4 bases respectively, with 14 bases between them. This CDR3 is built from 14 residues. Germline CDR1 reads MDHEN; CDR2 reads SYDVKM.

This chain connects TRBV5-6 to TRBJ2-7; TRBD1 is a possible D gene (5 bases). Trimming took 0 bases from V and 2 from J, leaving 12 bases between them. The CDR3 consists of 15 residues. Germline CDR1 SGHDT, CDR2 YYEEEE. The CDR3 sequence is CASSLVGQAPYEQYF. The CDR3 nucleotides are TGTGCCAGCAGCTTGGTGGGGCAGGCCCCCTACGAGCAGTACTTC.

Only a few counts were recorded for this clonotype. CDR3 DNA sequence: TGCAGTGCTAGAGGTTCCCTCAGAGATAGCAATCAGCCCCAGCATTTT. Its translation is CSARGSLRDSNQPQHF. This chain joins TRBV20-1 and TRBJ1-5; D is ambiguous. Germline V lookup: CDR1 DFQATT, CDR2 SNEGSKA (reference sequence). V was shortened by 1 base and J by 0 bases, with 13 bases between the two germline ends. This CDR3 has 16 residues.

The rearrangement uses TRBV12-3 or TRBV12-4 and TRBJ2-1, with 7 bases identical to TRBD2. V trimming: 5 bases; J trimming: 6 bases; junction bases outside the gene matches: 13. The CDR3 sequence is 16 residues long. The chain's CDR3 is CASSPEWGGMGNEQFF. In nucleotides, the CDR3 is TGTGCCAGCAGTCCCGAATGGGGGGGAATGGGCAATGAGCAGTTCTTC.

In this sample, this clonotype turned up a few times. V and J are TRBV20-1 and TRBJ1-2, with D perhaps matching TRBD1 (5 bases). The CDR3 is 12 residues long. V lost 3 bases to trimming and J lost 9 bases, with 14 bases between them. Per the germline V gene, CDR1 is DFQATT and CDR2 is SNEGSKA (reference sequence). The CDR3 loop reads CSASMGGFRYTF. Here the CDR3 DNA reads TGCAGTGCTAGCATGGGGGGTTTTCGCTACACCTTC.

The V and J genes are TRBV29-1 and TRBJ1-1; no definite D call. With 0 bases removed from V and 4 bases from J, the gap between germline ends came to 15 bases. The CDR3 runs 15 residues. CDR1 SQVTM and CDR2 ANQGSEA come from the germline V gene. The CDR3 coding sequence is TGCAGCGTTGAAGAGTCGGCCGGGCGCGGCACTGAAGCTTTCTTT. As protein: CSVEESAGRGTEAFF.